Listed below are T cell receptor beta chains from one sample, sequenced in a study of T cell responses to AZD1222 COVID-19 vaccine. Sequencing used immunoSEQ multiplex PCR; TCRdb keeps in-frame clones, though not all of them. The sample consists of several thousand clones, around 87% of them appearing once. Sequencing used peripheral blood, obtained 28 days after the second AZD1222 dose. The receptors shown here come from an adult who received the AZD1222 COVID-19 vaccine. Both conserved end residues are part of each CDR3. A D gene is named only where the DNA matches it firmly. Clone size is shown for a subset of rows, as once, few, many or a class of expanded clone.

TGTGCCAGCAGCGCCCAAAGAGGGACAGGTACGACTGGGGCCAACGTCCTGACTTTC CASSAQRGTGTTGANVLTF TRBD1 TRBJ2-6 - TRBV7-9
TGTGCCAGTACTTCAACCCCTAGCGGGAGAAGGGGCACGCAGTATTTT CASTSTPSGRRGTQYF TRBD2 TRBJ2-3 - TRBV19
TGTGCCAGCAGACACACGCAGGGGAGTACTGAAGCTTTCTTT CASRHTQGSTEAFF - TRBJ1-1 - TRBV6-5
TGTGCCAGCAGACAACAGGGGGCTGAAGCTTTCTTT CASRQQGAEAFF TRBD1 TRBJ1-1 - TRBV27
TGTGCCACCAGCAGAGTTACCGCCGACGGGGGATGGTTTTATCAGCCCCAGCATTTT CATSRVTADGGWFYQPQHF - TRBJ1-5 - TRBV15
TGCGCCAGCAGCTTTAGGGGCCAGTGGACAGATACGCAGTATTTT CASSFRGQWTDTQYF - TRBJ2-3 - TRBV5-1
TGTGCCAGCAGCTTGGGGACAGGGAGGCTCACTGAAGCTTTCTTT CASSLGTGRLTEAFF TRBD1 TRBJ1-1 - TRBV7-8
TGTGCCAGTAGTATGGGGGACAGGGGAACCGGGGAGCTGTTTTTT CASSMGDRGTGELFF TRBD1 TRBJ2-2 - TRBV19
TGTGCCAGCAGTTGGACGGCAGACGAGCAGTACTTC CASSWTADEQYF - TRBJ2-7 few TRBV6-2/TRBV6-3
TGTGCCAGTAGTATAGCGTCAGGGGGGGAGAACACTGAAGCTTTCTTT CASSIASGGENTEAFF TRBD1 TRBJ1-1 - TRBV19
TGTGCCAGCAGCCGTAGGGACTTGAGCTCTGGAAACACCATATATTTT CASSRRDLSSGNTIYF - TRBJ1-3 - TRBV7-8
TGTGCCAGCAGTTGGTCGGGGATTGACGGCTACACCTTC CASSWSGIDGYTF - TRBJ1-2 - TRBV6-2/TRBV6-3
TGTGCCAGCAGGATTGGGACGGCCTACGAGCAGTACTTC CASRIGTAYEQYF - TRBJ2-7 - TRBV28
TGTGCCAGCAGCCCTGGGCCCCTCCAGGGTGGCTACACCTTC CASSPGPLQGGYTF - TRBJ1-2 - TRBV14
TGTGCCAGCAGTTCTCTGGACGGGGAAAAACTGTTTTTT CASSSLDGEKLFF - TRBJ1-4 - TRBV6-5
TGTGCCAGCAGCTTATGGACCGGGACAGGGGCCACTGAAGCTTTCTTT CASSLWTGTGATEAFF TRBD1 TRBJ1-1 - TRBV7-2
TGTGCCAGCAGCTTAGATCCAGGGGTATCACCCCTCCACTTT CASSLDPGVSPLHF - TRBJ1-6 - TRBV11-2
TGTGCCAGCAGTCACGGGGTGAATCAGCCCCAGCATTTT CASSHGVNQPQHF - TRBJ1-5 - TRBV7-8
TGTGCCAGCAGCGGACCGGGTCAGCCCCAGCATTTT CASSGPGQPQHF - TRBJ1-5 - TRBV27
TGTGCCATCAGTGAGTCGCAGGGCCAAGAGACCCAGTACTTC CAISESQGQETQYF - TRBJ2-5 - TRBV10-3
TGTGCCAGCAGCTTGAATCGGGGGGCTGGCACAGATACGCAGTATTTT CASSLNRGAGTDTQYF - TRBJ2-3 - TRBV5-4
TGTGCCAGCAGCTTGGGTGGATTGAACACTGAAGCTTTCTTT CASSLGGLNTEAFF - TRBJ1-1 - TRBV7-9
TGTGCCAGCAGTAGGGACCCTTTTTATGGCTACACCTTC CASSRDPFYGYTF - TRBJ1-2 - TRBV2
TGTGCCAGTAGTATTAGTCGGGGGACAGGGTCCGAAAAACTGTTTTTT CASSISRGTGSEKLFF TRBD1 TRBJ1-4 - TRBV19